This T cell receptor (beta chain) derives from a study of T cells in localized non-small cell lung cancer. Only in-frame clones appear in the TCRdb table, and some are missing; sequencing was by immunoSEQ multiplex PCR. Of around 64,000 clones listed, approximately 90% are singletons. Per germline, CDR1 LNHDA and CDR2 SQIVND (reference sequence). The V and J ends lost 6 bases and 2 bases respectively, with 14 bases between them. This CDR3 has 15 residues. The specimen was peripheral blood, collected before any cancer treatment. This chain joins TRBV19 and TRBJ1-5; a possible D gene is TRBD1 (6 bases). This TCR was sampled from a man aged 40 to 75 with stage I lung adenocarcinoma. The CDR3: CASRFNREGNQPQHF. The CDR3, as DNA: TGTGCCAGTAGGTTCAACAGGGAGGGCAATCAGCCCCAGCATTTT.